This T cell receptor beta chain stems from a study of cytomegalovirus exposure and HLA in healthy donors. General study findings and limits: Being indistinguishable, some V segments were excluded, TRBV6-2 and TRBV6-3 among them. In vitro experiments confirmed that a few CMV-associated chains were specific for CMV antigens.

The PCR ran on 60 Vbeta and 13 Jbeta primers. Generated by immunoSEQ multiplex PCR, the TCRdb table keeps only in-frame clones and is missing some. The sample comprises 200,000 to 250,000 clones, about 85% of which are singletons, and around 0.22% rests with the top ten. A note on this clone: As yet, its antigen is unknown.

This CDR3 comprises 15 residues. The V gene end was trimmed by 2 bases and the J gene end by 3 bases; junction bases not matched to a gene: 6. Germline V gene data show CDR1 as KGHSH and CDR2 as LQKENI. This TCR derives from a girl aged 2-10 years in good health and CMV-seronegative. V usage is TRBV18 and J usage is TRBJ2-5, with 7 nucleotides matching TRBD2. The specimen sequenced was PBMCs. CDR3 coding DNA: TGTGCCAGCTCACCATGGAGCGGGGCTAAAGAGACCCAGTACTTC. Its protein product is CASSPWSGAKETQYF.